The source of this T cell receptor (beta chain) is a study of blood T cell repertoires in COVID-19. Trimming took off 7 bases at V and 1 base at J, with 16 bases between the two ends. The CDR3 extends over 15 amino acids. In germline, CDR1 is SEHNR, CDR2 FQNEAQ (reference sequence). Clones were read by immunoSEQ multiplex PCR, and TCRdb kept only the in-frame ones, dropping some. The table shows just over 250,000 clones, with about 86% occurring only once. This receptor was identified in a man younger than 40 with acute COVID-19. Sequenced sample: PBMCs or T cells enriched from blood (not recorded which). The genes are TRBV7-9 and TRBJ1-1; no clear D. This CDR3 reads CASNPPGIRNTEAFF. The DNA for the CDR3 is TGTGCCAGCAACCCACCGGGGATCCGGAACACTGAAGCTTTCTTT.